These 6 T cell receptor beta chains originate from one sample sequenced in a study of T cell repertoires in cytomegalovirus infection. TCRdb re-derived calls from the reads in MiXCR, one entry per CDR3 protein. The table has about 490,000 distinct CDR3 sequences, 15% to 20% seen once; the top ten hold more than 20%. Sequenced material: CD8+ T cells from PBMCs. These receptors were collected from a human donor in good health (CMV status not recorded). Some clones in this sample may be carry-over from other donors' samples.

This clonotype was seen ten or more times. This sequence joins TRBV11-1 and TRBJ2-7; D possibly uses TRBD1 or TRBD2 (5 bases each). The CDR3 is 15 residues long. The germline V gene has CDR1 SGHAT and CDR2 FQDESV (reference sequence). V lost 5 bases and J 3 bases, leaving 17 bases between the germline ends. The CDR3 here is CASSLLGQRSYEQYF. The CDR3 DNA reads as TGTGCCAGCAGCCTCCTGGGGCAGCGGAGCTACGAGCAGTACTTC.

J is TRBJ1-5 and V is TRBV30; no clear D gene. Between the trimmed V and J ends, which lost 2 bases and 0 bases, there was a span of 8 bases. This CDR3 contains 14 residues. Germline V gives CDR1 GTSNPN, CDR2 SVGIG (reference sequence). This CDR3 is CAWSLTPSNQPQHF. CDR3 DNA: TGTGCCTGGAGTCTGACACCTAGCAATCAGCCCCAGCATTTT.

For the CDR3, the DNA is TGTGCCAGTTGGATAACCGGGACAGGGAGTAGCAATCAGCCCCAGCATTTT. This codes for CASWITGTGSSNQPQHF. The rearrangement joins TRBV19 to TRBJ1-5; the match to TRBD1 covers 9 bases. The V segment lost 8 bases and the J segment 0 bases; nucleotides outside the gene matches: 11. This CDR3 is 17 amino acids long. Germline V gene sequence: CDR1 LNHDA, CDR2 SQIVND (reference sequence).

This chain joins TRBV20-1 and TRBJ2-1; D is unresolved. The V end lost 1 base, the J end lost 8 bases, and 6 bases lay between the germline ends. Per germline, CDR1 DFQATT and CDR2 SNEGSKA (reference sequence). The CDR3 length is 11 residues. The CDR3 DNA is TGCAGTGCTAGAGTGGCCCATGAGCAGTTCTTC. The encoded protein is CSARVAHEQFF.

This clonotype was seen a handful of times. CDR3 bases: TGTGCCAGCAGTTTTTCCCAGGGAGAAAGCTCCTACGAGCAGTACTTC. Its protein is CASSFSQGESSYEQYF. The rearrangement joins TRBV27 to TRBJ2-7; perhaps D is TRBD1 or TRBD2 (5 bases each). The CDR3 loop spans 16 amino acids. CDR1 is MNHEY, CDR2 SMNVEV, per germline (reference sequence). Trimming removed 3 bases from V and 0 bases from J, with 15 bases in between.

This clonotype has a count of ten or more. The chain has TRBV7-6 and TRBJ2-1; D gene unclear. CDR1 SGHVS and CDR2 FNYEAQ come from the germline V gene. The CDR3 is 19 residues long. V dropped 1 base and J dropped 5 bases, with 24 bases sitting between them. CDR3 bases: TGTGCCAGCAGCTTAGTGAGTACACACAGACGAGGTCCGAACAATGAGCAGTTCTTC. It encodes CASSLVSTHRRGPNNEQFF.